These 14 T cell receptor beta chains came from one sample sequenced in a study of CD8 T cell repertoires and HIV-1 epitope variants. Sequencing was performed with immunoSEQ multiplex PCR; in TCRdb, only in-frame clones are kept and a portion is missing. The sample yields several thousand clones, roughly 67% seen once. Their antigen targets remain unknown. The sequenced sample was cultured CD8+ T cells derived from PBMCs. The origin of the receptors is a male donor with HIV.

This clone was seen only once. The chain combines TRBV7-7 with TRBJ2-2; D is uncertain. The CDR3 consists of 11 residues. Germline V gene data show CDR1 as SSHAT and CDR2 as FNYEAQ (reference sequence). V was pared by 2 bases and J by 7 bases, with 2 bases between. CDR3 residues: CASSLHGELFF. The CDR3, as DNA: TGTGCCAGCAGCTTACACGGGGAGCTGTTTTTT.

The chain has TRBV11-3 and TRBJ2-2; 7 bases are a match to TRBD2. CDR3 length equals 14 residues. With V trimmed by 2 bases and J by 6 bases, 3 bases remained unmatched. The germline V gene has CDR1 SGHNT and CDR2 YENEEA. The CDR3 region is CASSLIGGSGELFF. The DNA of the CDR3 is TGTGCCAGCAGCTTAATCGGGGGGTCCGGGGAGCTGTTTTTT.

V usage is TRBV4-1 and J usage is TRBJ1-2, with a tentative D call TRBD1 (5 bases). In germline, CDR1 is MGHRA, CDR2 YSYEKL. Trimming stripped 4 bases from V and 8 bases from J, with 14 bases between. This CDR3 is 13 amino acids long. CDR3 DNA: TGCGCCAGCAGCCTCCGGGACCTAGGGGGCTACACCTTC. Translating it yields CASSLRDLGGYTF.

V usage is TRBV7-9 and J usage is TRBJ2-3; the match to TRBD1 covers 8 bases. The V segment lost 5 bases and the J segment 2 bases; nucleotides outside the gene matches: 6. The CDR3 has 15 amino acids. Germline V CDR1 and CDR2: SEHNR, FQNEAQ (reference sequence). The chain's CDR3 is CASSPGQGNTDTQYF. The CDR3 nucleotides are TGTGCCAGCAGCCCAGGACAGGGCAACACAGATACGCAGTATTTT.

The rearrangement uses TRBV11-2 and TRBJ2-6; D not certain. The CDR3 has 13 residues. V shed 3 bases and J shed 2 bases, with 2 bases lying between them. The germline V gene has CDR1 SGHAT and CDR2 FQNNGV. In DNA form, the CDR3 reads TGTGCCAGCAGCTTCGCTGGGGCCAACGTCCTGACTTTC. Residues: CASSFAGANVLTF.

This rearrangement joins TRBV4-2 to TRBJ1-4; TRBD1 might be the D (5 bases). The CDR3 extends over 13 amino acids. Germline assignment: CDR1 LGHNA and CDR2 YNFKEQ. V lost 1 base and J lost 12, with 12 bases in between. CDR3 sequence reads: CASSQGSQEELFF. Written as DNA, the CDR3 is TGTGCCAGCAGCCAAGGATCACAGGAGGAACTGTTTTTT.

The gene calls are TRBV7-3 and TRBJ2-1, with TRBD2 matching 12 bases. CDR1 is SGHTA, CDR2 FQGTGA, per germline. The ends lost 5 bases at V and 8 bases at J; junction bases unmatched: 7. There are 15 residues in the CDR3. CDR3 region: CASSQTSGGVYEQFF. Written as DNA, the CDR3 is TGTGCCAGCAGCCAGACTAGCGGGGGAGTTTATGAGCAGTTCTTC.

The chain carries TRBV14 and TRBJ2-5; a weak D match, TRBD1 (7 bases). The CDR3 runs 15 residues. Germline-derived CDR1 and CDR2 are SGHDN and FVKESK. Trimming cost V 1 base and J 4 bases, with 13 bases left between them. CDR3 region: CASSQGSGGTETQYF. The CDR3 region has the DNA TGTGCCAGCAGCCAAGGTTCAGGGGGGACAGAGACCCAGTACTTC.

The rearrangement links TRBV13 to TRBJ1-1; tentative D call: TRBD1 (5 bases). This CDR3 has 16 amino acids. With 3 bases removed from V and 7 bases from J, the gap between germline ends came to 21 bases. CDR1 is PRHDT and CDR2 is FYEKMQ in the germline V gene (reference sequence). For the CDR3, the DNA is TGTGCCAGCAGCTTCTCGGCTATGGCGGCGGGGGATGAAGCTTTCTTT. This encodes CASSFSAMAAGDEAFF.

V gene TRBV15 combines with J gene TRBJ2-3, with unresolved D. The ends were cut back, 6 bases at V and 2 bases at J, with 9 bases in the middle. Germline CDR1 and CDR2: LNHNV and YYDKDF (reference sequence). The CDR3 is made up of 13 amino acids. The CDR3 bases are TGTGCCACCAGTAATCGCCCCACAGATACGCAGTATTTT. Protein: CATSNRPTDTQYF.

This clone showed up just once. V usage is TRBV7-3 and J usage is TRBJ2-3; D is unresolved. With 0 bases removed from V and 3 bases from J, the gap between germline ends came to 10 bases. Germline V lookup: CDR1 SGHTA, CDR2 FQGTGA. The CDR3 totals 15 residues. The CDR3 here is CASSLTTVITDTQYF. The CDR3, as DNA: TGTGCCAGCAGCTTAACAACTGTGATTACAGATACGCAGTATTTT.

This sequence joins TRBV13 and TRBJ2-7; D is uncertain. The V gene's germline CDR1 is PRHDT and CDR2 FYEKMQ (reference sequence). Trimming left V 5 bases short and J 5 bases short, with 7 bases between. The CDR3 runs to 11 residues. The CDR3 protein is CASSRLDEQYF. The CDR3 bases are TGTGCCAGCAGCCGCCTGGACGAGCAGTACTTC.

This rearrangement joins TRBV7-7 to TRBJ2-5; D assignment may be TRBD1 or TRBD2 (7 bases each). This CDR3 spans 15 amino acids. Germline CDR1 and CDR2: SSHAT and FNYEAQ (reference sequence). Trimming pared 5 bases from V and 2 bases from J, leaving 15 bases between. The CDR3 loop is CASSQGGAVQETQYF. In DNA, the CDR3 is TGTGCCAGCAGCCAGGGGGGGGCTGTACAAGAGACCCAGTACTTC.

The V and J genes are TRBV5-6 and TRBJ1-6; D is uncertain. Germline CDR1 reads SGHDT; CDR2 reads YYEEEE. The CDR3 is 16 residues long. V was cut by 0 bases and J by 9 bases, with 16 bases left in between. CDR3 nucleotides: TGTGCCAGCAGCTTGGAGGCGGGAAGGCGGGGTTCACCCCTCCACTTT. Translated: CASSLEAGRRGSPLHF.